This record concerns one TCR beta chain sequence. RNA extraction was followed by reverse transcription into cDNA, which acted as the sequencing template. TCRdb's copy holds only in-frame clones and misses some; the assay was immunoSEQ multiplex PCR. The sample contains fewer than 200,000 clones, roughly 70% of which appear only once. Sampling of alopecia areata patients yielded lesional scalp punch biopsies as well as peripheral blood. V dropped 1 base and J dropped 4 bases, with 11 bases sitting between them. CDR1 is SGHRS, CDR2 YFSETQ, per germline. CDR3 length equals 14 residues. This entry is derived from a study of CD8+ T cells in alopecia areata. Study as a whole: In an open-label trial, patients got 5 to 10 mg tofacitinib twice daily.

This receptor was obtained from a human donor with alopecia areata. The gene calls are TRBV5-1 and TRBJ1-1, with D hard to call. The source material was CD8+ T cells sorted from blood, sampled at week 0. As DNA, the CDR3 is TGCGCCAGCAGCTTGAGTGGGTGGTCCACTGAAGCTTTCTTT. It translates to CASSLSGWSTEAFF.